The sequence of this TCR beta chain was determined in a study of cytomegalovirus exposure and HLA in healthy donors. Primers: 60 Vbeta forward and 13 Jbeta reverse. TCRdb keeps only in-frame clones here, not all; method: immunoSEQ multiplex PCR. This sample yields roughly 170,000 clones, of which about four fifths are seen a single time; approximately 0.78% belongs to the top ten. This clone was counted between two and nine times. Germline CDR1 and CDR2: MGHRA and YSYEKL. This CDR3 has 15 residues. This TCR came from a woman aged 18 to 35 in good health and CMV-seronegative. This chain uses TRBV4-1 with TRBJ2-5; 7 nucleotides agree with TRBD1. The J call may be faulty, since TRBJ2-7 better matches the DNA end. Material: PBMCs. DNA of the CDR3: TGCGCCAGCAGCCAAGGGAGCGGACAGGCGTACGAGCAGTACTTC. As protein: CASSQGSGQAYEQYF.